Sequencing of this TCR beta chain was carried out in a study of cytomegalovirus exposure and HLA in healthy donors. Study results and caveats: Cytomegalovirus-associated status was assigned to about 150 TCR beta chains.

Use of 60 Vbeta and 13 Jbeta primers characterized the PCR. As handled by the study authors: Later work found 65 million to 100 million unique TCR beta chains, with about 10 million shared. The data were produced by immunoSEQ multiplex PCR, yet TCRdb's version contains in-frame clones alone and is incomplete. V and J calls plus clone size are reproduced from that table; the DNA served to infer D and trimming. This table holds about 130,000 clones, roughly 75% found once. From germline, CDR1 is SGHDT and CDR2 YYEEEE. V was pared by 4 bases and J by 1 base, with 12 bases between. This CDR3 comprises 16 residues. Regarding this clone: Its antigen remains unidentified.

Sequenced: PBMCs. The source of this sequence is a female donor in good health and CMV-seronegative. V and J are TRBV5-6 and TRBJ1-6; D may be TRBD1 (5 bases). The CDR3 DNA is TGTGCCAGCAGCCCCAGGGTTGGATCCTATAATTCACCCCTCCACTTT. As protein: CASSPRVGSYNSPLHF.